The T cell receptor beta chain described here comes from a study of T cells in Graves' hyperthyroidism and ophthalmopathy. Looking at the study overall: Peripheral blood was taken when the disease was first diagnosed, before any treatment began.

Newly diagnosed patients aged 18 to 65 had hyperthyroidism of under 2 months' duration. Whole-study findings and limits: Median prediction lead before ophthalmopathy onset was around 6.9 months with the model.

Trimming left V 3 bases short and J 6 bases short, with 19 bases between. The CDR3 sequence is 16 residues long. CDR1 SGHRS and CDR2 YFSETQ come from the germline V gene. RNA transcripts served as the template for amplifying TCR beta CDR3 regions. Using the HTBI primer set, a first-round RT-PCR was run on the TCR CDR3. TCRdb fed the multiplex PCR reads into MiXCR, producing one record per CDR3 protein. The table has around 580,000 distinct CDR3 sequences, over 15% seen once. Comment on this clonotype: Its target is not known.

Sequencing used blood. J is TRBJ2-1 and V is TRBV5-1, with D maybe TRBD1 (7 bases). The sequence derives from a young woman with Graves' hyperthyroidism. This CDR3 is CASSWVGYRGGNEQFF. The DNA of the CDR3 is TGCGCCAGCAGCTGGGTGGGTTACAGGGGAGGCAATGAGCAGTTCTTC.